The 14 T cell receptor beta chains below all came from one sample that was sequenced in a study of cytomegalovirus exposure and HLA in healthy donors. PCR was performed using 60 Vbeta and 13 Jbeta primers. Profiling relied on immunoSEQ multiplex PCR, and the TCRdb table lists in-frame clones only, not all of them. Altogether about 150,000 clones are present, around 80% being singletons, with the ten largest covering roughly 4.2%. The specimen was PBMCs. These receptors originate from a woman in her thirties or forties in good health and CMV-seronegative.

This chain joins TRBV13 and TRBJ2-7, with TRBD1 matching over 10 bases. The CDR3 consists of 17 residues. CDR1 is PRHDT and CDR2 is FYEKMQ in the germline V gene (reference sequence). V lost 5 bases, J lost 5 bases, and 15 bases stayed unmatched. The CDR3 reads CASSQRQGARVADEQYF. The CDR3 DNA reads TGTGCCAGCAGCCAGCGACAGGGGGCGCGAGTGGCCGACGAGCAGTACTTC.

For the CDR3, the DNA is TGTGCCAGCAGTTACTCGTGGGGGGCCGGGGAGCTGTTTTTT. Translated: CASSYSWGAGELFF. V gene TRBV6-5 combines with J gene TRBJ2-2; D may be TRBD2 (6 bases). Germline V lookup: CDR1 MNHEY, CDR2 SVGAGI. Deletions cut 0 bases from V and 6 bases from J, with 8 bases between. CDR3 length equals 14 residues.

The chain has TRBV4-2 and TRBJ1-5; unclear D gene. The CDR3 totals 14 residues. The V and J ends lost 4 bases and 1 base respectively, with 8 bases between them. Germline V gene lookup returns CDR1 LGHNA and CDR2 YNFKEQ. The DNA for the CDR3 is TGTGCCAGCAGCCCCGCGGTCAGCAATCAGCCCCAGCATTTT. Translated: CASSPAVSNQPQHF.

This rearrangement joins TRBV9 to TRBJ2-7, with TRBD2 identical over 9 bases. The length of the CDR3 is 15 residues. From germline, CDR1 is SGDLS and CDR2 YYNGEE. Trimming at V came to 0 bases and at J to 0 bases, leaving 1 base not matched to a gene. The CDR3 loop is CASSVATSGSYEQYF. CDR3 in DNA: TGTGCCAGCAGCGTAGCGACTAGCGGCTCCTACGAGCAGTACTTC.

The count of this clone is one. The genes are TRBV6-5 and TRBJ2-1; perhaps TRBD2 as D (6 bases). With 2 bases removed from V and 3 bases from J, the gap between germline ends came to 11 bases. Germline-derived CDR1 and CDR2 are MNHEY and SVGAGI. The CDR3 extends over 15 amino acids. In DNA, the CDR3 is TGTGCCAGCAGTTACGTGGGGGGAATCTACAATGAGCAGTTCTTC. It encodes CASSYVGGIYNEQFF.

This CDR3 is CASSEATGDQYF. CDR3 nucleotide sequence: TGCGCCAGCAGCGAGGCCACGGGGGACCAGTACTTC. The chain uses TRBV5-1 and TRBJ2-5, with D perhaps TRBD2 (6 bases). The V gene lost 4 bases and the J gene lost 10 bases, with 14 bases spanning the gap. The CDR3 totals 12 residues. CDR1 and CDR2 (germline): SGHRS, YFSETQ.

This chain connects TRBV20-1 to TRBJ1-1, with D possibly being TRBD1 (6 bases). V was cut by 5 bases and J by 10 bases, with 14 bases left in between. This CDR3 region has 11 residues. Germline V gene lookup returns CDR1 DFQATT and CDR2 SNEGSKA (reference sequence). This chain's CDR3 is CSALGGGRAFF. In DNA form, the CDR3 reads TGCAGTGCTCTAGGGGGGGGCCGAGCTTTCTTT.

The chain joins TRBV5-6 to TRBJ1-2; D is possibly TRBD1 (6 bases). The CDR3 consists of 14 residues. Per the germline V gene, CDR1 is SGHDT and CDR2 is YYEEEE. V lost 4 bases to trimming and J lost 4 bases, with 14 bases between them. The CDR3 loop reads CASSTLRGAYGYTF. For the CDR3, the DNA is TGTGCCAGCAGCACTCTCCGGGGGGCCTATGGCTACACCTTC.

CDR3 protein: CASSRRAPGEAFF. The CDR3, as DNA: TGTGCCAGCAGTAGGCGGGCCCCCGGTGAAGCTTTCTTT. The rearrangement uses TRBV6-5 and TRBJ1-1, with D unclear. V lost 5 bases and J 7 bases, leaving 14 bases between the germline ends. The CDR3 extends over 13 amino acids. Germline CDR1 and CDR2: MNHEY and SVGAGI.

The rearrangement uses TRBV4-2 and TRBJ1-1, with D perhaps matching TRBD1 (6 bases). Between the trimmed V and J ends, which lost 1 base and 5 bases, there was a span of 8 bases. This CDR3 contains 13 residues. Looked up from germline, CDR1 is LGHNA and CDR2 is YNFKEQ. The CDR3 loop is CASSQVGQTEAFF. CDR3 bases: TGTGCCAGCAGCCAAGTCGGACAGACTGAAGCTTTCTTT.

V is TRBV5-6 and J is TRBJ2-3, with D tentatively TRBD1 (5 bases). This CDR3 region has 14 residues. The V and J ends lost 2 bases and 0 bases respectively, with 7 bases between them. Germline CDR1 SGHDT, CDR2 YYEEEE. CDR3 nucleotides: TGTGCCAGCAGCTTCCCAGGGAGCACAGATACGCAGTATTTT. It codes for CASSFPGSTDTQYF.

The J gene is TRBJ2-3, the V gene TRBV7-6; no firm D call. Trimming pared 6 bases from V and 9 bases from J, leaving 13 bases between. Germline CDR1 SGHVS, CDR2 FNYEAQ. This CDR3 is 12 amino acids long. CDR3 region: CASSAATETQYF. Here the CDR3 DNA reads TGTGCCAGCAGTGCAGCGACGGAAACGCAGTATTTT.

This clone has a handful of counts. The chain has TRBV6-1 and TRBJ2-3; possibly TRBD1 for D (6 bases). The length of the CDR3 is 15 residues. Trimming shortened V by 3 bases and J by 3 bases, and 13 bases separated the two germline ends. In germline, CDR1 is MNHNS, CDR2 SASEGT. The CDR3 bases are TGTGCCAGCAGTGAGGACAGTGGGGGTACAGATACGCAGTATTTT. Translating it yields CASSEDSGGTDTQYF.

The chain links TRBV7-9 to TRBJ2-2; D is undetermined. The germline V and J ends were trimmed by 1 base and 5 bases, with 8 bases remaining between them. The CDR3 is 14 amino acids. Germline V gene lookup returns CDR1 SEHNR and CDR2 FQNEAQ (reference sequence). The CDR3 protein is CASSLGAPTGELFF. Here the CDR3 DNA reads TGTGCCAGCAGCTTAGGGGCCCCAACCGGGGAGCTGTTTTTT.